The 25 T cell receptor beta chains in this list originate from one sample, sequenced in a study of T cells in Graves' hyperthyroidism and ophthalmopathy. RNA transcripts were the template for amplifying TCR beta CDR3 regions. Using the HTBI primer set, a first-round RT-PCR was run on the TCR CDR3. TCRdb reprocessed the multiplex PCR reads via MiXCR and lists one record per CDR3 protein. The sample yields about 480,000 distinct CDR3 sequences, around a quarter seen once. Material for sequencing was blood. The receptors originated from a woman in her 30s with Graves' ophthalmopathy.

This clonotype occurred many times. This rearrangement joins TRBV6-1 to TRBJ2-5; D ambiguous. Germline CDR1 and CDR2: MNHNS and SASEGT. V lost 5 bases and J 1 base, leaving 11 bases between the germline ends. The CDR3 totals 14 residues. The CDR3 is CASSPMTPQETQYF. DNA for the CDR3: TGTGCCAGCAGTCCGATGACTCCCCAAGAGACCCAGTACTTC.

This clonotype appeared many times. The chain joins TRBV5-1 to TRBJ2-3, with 10 bases that match TRBD2. The CDR3 has 16 residues. The V gene end was trimmed by 1 base and the J gene end by 3 bases; junction bases not matched to a gene: 5. Germline loops: CDR1 SGHRS, CDR2 YFSETQ. Here the CDR3 DNA reads TGCGCCAGCAGCTTGTTCCCTAGCGGGGGTACAGATACGCAGTATTTT. This gives the protein CASSLFPSGGTDTQYF.

This clonotype was found once. The chain uses TRBV6-2 or TRBV6-3 and TRBJ1-1; D call uncertain. Germline-derived CDR1 and CDR2 are MNHEY and SVGEGT. Trimming took 6 bases from V and 8 from J, leaving 13 bases between them. This CDR3 region has 12 residues. The CDR3, as DNA: TGTGCCAGCAGGGTTCAATCCAGGGAAGCTTTCTTT. Residues: CASRVQSREAFF.

The chain couples TRBV25-1 to TRBJ1-1; possible D gene TRBD1, 6 bases. Germline V CDR1 and CDR2: MGHDK, SYGVNS. V was cut by 6 bases and J by 1 base, with 15 bases left in between. CDR3 length: 15 amino acids. CDR3 sequence: CASSGGGRGNTEAFF. CDR3 nucleotides: TGTGCCAGCAGCGGCGGGGGCCGCGGGAACACTGAAGCTTTCTTT.

This clonotype has at least ten counts. The chain recombines TRBV20-1 with TRBJ2-5; perhaps TRBD1 as D (6 bases). The CDR3 totals 15 residues. Germline values: CDR1 DFQATT, CDR2 SNEGSKA (reference sequence). Trimming took off 6 bases at V and 0 bases at J, with 17 bases between the two ends. As DNA, the CDR3 is TGCAGTGCGCGCTCCGGGACAAAGTACCAAGAGACCCAGTACTTC. It encodes CSARSGTKYQETQYF.

Concerning this clonotype itself: A single base separates this from a much larger clone, so it may be a read error. V gene TRBV10-2 combines with J gene TRBJ2-7; TRBD1 is a possible D gene (5 bases). V was cut by 2 bases and J by 1 base, with 12 bases left in between. The CDR3 has 15 residues. Per germline, CDR1 WSHSY and CDR2 SAAADI. The CDR3 DNA follows: TGCGCCAGCAGTGAGCCAGGGCAGCTATCCTACGAGCAGTACTTC. Its translation: CASSEPGQLSYEQYF.

This clonotype was seen ten or more times. The chain couples TRBV6-1 to TRBJ1-3; 7 nucleotides match TRBD1. The CDR3 runs to 14 residues. Germline CDR1 and CDR2: MNHNS and SASEGT. V lost 7 bases and J lost 1; bases outside the gene matches: 4. This CDR3 reads CASTDRVSGNTIYF. The CDR3 DNA reads TGTGCCAGCACCGACAGGGTTTCTGGAAACACCATATATTTT.

This clonotype was observed a handful of times. A read error may be the cause here, since a much bigger clone is one base away. The chain joins TRBV4-1 to TRBJ1-1; D is undetermined. Between the trimmed V and J ends, which lost 2 bases and 6 bases, there was a span of 16 bases. CDR1 is MGHRA and CDR2 is YSYEKL in the germline V gene. This CDR3 has 15 residues. CDR3 sequence: CASSQRHGFNAEAFF. The CDR3 nucleotides are TGCGCCAGCAGCCAACGGCACGGGTTCAACGCTGAAGCTTTCTTT.

This clonotype was counted at least ten times. The chain couples TRBV27 to TRBJ2-7, with D perhaps assigned TRBD1 or TRBD2 (5 bases each). From germline, CDR1 is MNHEY and CDR2 SMNVEV (reference sequence). This CDR3 region has 15 residues. With 2 bases removed from V and 2 bases from J, the gap between germline ends came to 13 bases. The CDR3 DNA is TGTGCCAGCAGTTTAATCGGGACCGTTGCCTACGAGCAGTACTTC. Its protein is CASSLIGTVAYEQYF.

Note on this clonotype: With a much larger clone just one base away, this may be a read error. The chain has TRBV11-1 and TRBJ1-2; TRBD1 is a possible D gene (5 bases). CDR3 length: 17 amino acids. Looked up from germline, CDR1 is SGHAT and CDR2 is FQDESV (reference sequence). The CDR3 DNA is TGTGCCGGCAGCTTACTTGGCGGGGCCGCAGCTAACTATGGCTACACCTTC. Translation: CAGSLLGGAAANYGYTF.

The CDR3 DNA is TGTGCCAGCATTAAGGGATCCCCGTCTGGAAACACCATATATTTT. It yields the protein CASIKGSPSGNTIYF. The chain is built from TRBV6-4 and TRBJ1-3; D uncertain. Germline V gives CDR1 MRHNA, CDR2 SNTAGT. V lost 7 bases and J 1 base, leaving 14 bases between the germline ends. The CDR3 is 15 residues long.

In its sample, this clonotype was seen many times. This chain links TRBV25-1 with TRBJ2-7; D perhaps matches TRBD2 (6 bases). Per the germline V gene, CDR1 is MGHDK and CDR2 is SYGVNS. The CDR3 has 15 residues. V lost 8 bases, J lost 7 bases, and 24 bases lay in between. The CDR3 is CASDPGTLLSGEQYF. CDR3 bases: TGTGCCAGCGACCCTGGGACTCTACTATCAGGGGAGCAGTACTTC.

This clonotype has at least ten counts. This chain uses TRBV6-2 or TRBV6-3 with TRBJ2-7; TRBD1 is a possible D gene (5 bases). This CDR3 contains 11 residues. V lost 11 bases and J 2 bases, leaving 10 bases between the germline ends. Germline V gene data show CDR1 as MNHEY and CDR2 as SVGEGT. The CDR3 DNA reads as TGTGCCGCGGCAGGGCCCTACGAGCAGTACTTC. It encodes CAAAGPYEQYF.

The genes are TRBV10-3 and TRBJ1-2; D gene uncertain. The CDR3 loop spans 12 amino acids. Between the trimmed V and J ends, which lost 8 bases and 0 bases, there was a span of 7 bases. Germline CDR1 ENHRY, CDR2 SYGVKD. CDR3 in amino acids: CAILIANYGYTF. CDR3 nucleotides: TGTGCCATCCTTATAGCTAACTATGGCTACACCTTC.

In this sample, this clonotype turned up many times. The chain has TRBV9 and TRBJ1-1, with D maybe TRBD1 (6 bases). The CDR3 sequence is 14 residues long. Germline V gene sequence: CDR1 SGDLS, CDR2 YYNGEE. Trimming removed 0 bases from V and 5 bases from J, with 11 bases in between. In DNA form, the CDR3 reads TGTGCCAGCAGCGTAGCTCAGGGGAGAACTGAAGCTTTCTTT. Amino acids: CASSVAQGRTEAFF.

This clonotype occurred many times. V gene TRBV6-2 or TRBV6-3 combines with J gene TRBJ2-7, with TRBD1 identical over 8 bases. Germline lookup yields CDR1 MNHEY and CDR2 SVGEGT. CDR3 size: 17 residues. V dropped 2 bases and J dropped 5; count of bases not matched to a gene: 14. CDR3 region: CASSYQLDRGGSDEQYF. CDR3 DNA sequence: TGTGCCAGCAGTTACCAGCTCGACAGGGGAGGTAGTGACGAGCAGTACTTC.

The V gene is TRBV12-3 or TRBV12-4, the J gene TRBJ1-2; 7 bases are a match to TRBD1. The J segment lost 2 bases and the V segment lost 8 bases, leaving 5 bases of the junction unmatched. The CDR3 loop spans 13 amino acids. The CDR3 DNA follows: TGTGCCAGCGGAAAGGGACAGAACTATGGCTACACCTTC. Amino acid sequence: CASGKGQNYGYTF.

The sample holds a few counts of this clonotype. CDR3 sequence: CASRNTEVSYEQYF. The CDR3 nucleotides are TGTGCCAGCAGGAATACAGAAGTCTCCTACGAGCAGTACTTC. The V call is TRBV13, the J call TRBJ2-7; D is ambiguous. The ends were cut back, 6 bases at V and 0 bases at J, with 12 bases in the middle. Germline V lookup: CDR1 PRHDT, CDR2 FYEKMQ (reference sequence). The CDR3 covers 14 residues.

As to this clonotype: A read error may explain this, as a much larger clone is one base away. The rearrangement joins TRBV27 to TRBJ1-5; TRBD1 agrees at 7 bases. Germline values: CDR1 MNHEY, CDR2 SMNVEV (reference sequence). This CDR3 is built from 14 residues. V gave up 8 bases and J gave up 3 bases; unmatched junction bases: 7. CDR3 sequence (DNA): TGTGCCAGCGGTTCACAGGGGTTCAATCAGCCCCAGCATTTT. The encoded protein is CASGSQGFNQPQHF.

The chain combines TRBV20-1 with TRBJ1-2; 8 nucleotides align to TRBD1. Trimming cost V 1 base and J 2 bases; bases outside gene matches: 6. This CDR3 region has 15 residues. The V gene's germline CDR1 is DFQATT and CDR2 SNEGSKA (reference sequence). CDR3 DNA sequence: TGCAGTGCTAGAGCCCCGACAGGGGTCAACTATGGCTACACCTTC. Residues: CSARAPTGVNYGYTF.

The chain is built from TRBV29-1 and TRBJ2-7, with TRBD1 matching over 8 bases. Losses at the gene ends were 7 bases for V and 0 bases for J; bases not matched to a gene: 8. The CDR3 extends over 14 amino acids. CDR1 is SQVTM, CDR2 ANQGSEA, per germline. CDR3 protein: CSAQTGASSYEQYF. In DNA, the CDR3 is TGCAGCGCCCAGACAGGGGCCAGCTCCTACGAGCAGTACTTC.

This clonotype was observed many times. The chain couples TRBV19 to TRBJ1-1, with 7 bases matching TRBD1. CDR1 is LNHDA and CDR2 is SQIVND in the germline V gene (reference sequence). Trimming took 3 bases from V and 4 from J; bases not matched to a gene: 5. The CDR3 consists of 14 residues. The CDR3 sequence: CASSMTGIVTEAFF. CDR3 coding DNA: TGTGCCAGTAGTATGACAGGGATCGTCACTGAAGCTTTCTTT.

CDR3 nucleotide sequence: TGTGCCAGCAAGTTTCGAAGCGGTAGCAGCTACGAGCAGTACTTC. This sequence encodes CASKFRSGSSYEQYF. The chain is built from TRBV6-5 and TRBJ2-7; tentatively, D is TRBD2 (5 bases). The CDR3 is made up of 15 amino acids. Trimming cost V 7 bases and J 3 bases, with 19 bases left between them. Germline CDR1 MNHEY, CDR2 SVGAGI.

The chain employs TRBV6-5 and TRBJ1-2, with TRBD1 matching 11 bases. CDR1 is MNHEY and CDR2 is SVGAGI in the germline V gene. Trimming at V came to 0 bases and at J to 8 bases, leaving 8 bases not matched to a gene. The CDR3 is 16 amino acids. The chain's CDR3 is CASSYSNTRTGGGYTF. The CDR3 DNA follows: TGTGCCAGCAGTTACTCGAATACGCGGACAGGGGGCGGCTACACCTTC.

The V call is TRBV5-5, the J call TRBJ2-5; TRBD1 is a possible D gene (6 bases). The ends were cut back, 2 bases at V and 5 bases at J, with 13 bases in the middle. Germline V gives CDR1 SGHKS, CDR2 YYEKEE (reference sequence). This CDR3 comprises 14 residues. CDR3 loop: CASSFAGARETQYF. CDR3 bases: TGTGCCAGCAGCTTCGCAGGGGCTCGTGAGACCCAGTACTTC.